Below, 16 T cell receptor beta chains from the same sample are listed, as sequenced in a study of technical replicates of blood from a few donors. Profiled with immunoSEQ multiplex PCR; TCRdb holds only in-frame clones, not every one. The sample records 74,000 or so clones, 75% to 95% being singletons. Material: T cells isolated from PBMCs. These receptors originate from a human donor in good health.

The chain has TRBV27 and TRBJ1-6; TRBD1 might be the D (5 bases). The CDR3 has 15 residues. CDR1 is MNHEY, CDR2 SMNVEV, per germline (reference sequence). Trimming took 5 bases from V and 8 from J, leaving 16 bases between them. Here the CDR3 DNA reads TGTGCCAGCAGTCGTTCGTGGCGGGGCCATTCACCCCTCCACTTT. Protein sequence: CASSRSWRGHSPLHF.

The genes are TRBV11-2 and TRBJ2-3; D is undetermined. Between the trimmed V and J ends, which lost 4 bases and 3 bases, there was a span of 17 bases. Germline CDR1 and CDR2: SGHAT and FQNNGV. The CDR3 spans 16 residues. DNA for the CDR3: TGTGCCAGCAGCTCAGGATCCCTGTGGGCGACAGATACGCAGTATTTT. The encoded protein is CASSSGSLWATDTQYF.

V is TRBV11-3 and J is TRBJ2-2, with D uncertain. Trimming pared 1 base from V and 6 bases from J, leaving 6 bases between. CDR1 is SGHNT and CDR2 is YENEEA in the germline V gene. This CDR3 region has 13 residues. This CDR3 is CASSLVSSGELFF. CDR3 in DNA: TGTGCCAGCAGCTTAGTCTCGTCCGGGGAGCTGTTTTTT.

The chain has TRBV7-6 and TRBJ1-5; the D gene is possibly TRBD1 (6 bases). The CDR3 covers 15 residues. Trimming took off 1 base at V and 6 bases at J, with 13 bases between the two ends. Germline CDR1 and CDR2: SGHVS and FNYEAQ. CDR3 nucleotide sequence: TGTGCCAGCAGCTTAGTAGCGGGGGCAGGTCAGCCCCAGCATTTT. Translation gives CASSLVAGAGQPQHF.

The chain couples TRBV4-1 to TRBJ2-1; TRBD2 aligns across 7 bases. The CDR3 contains 17 residues. Trimming removed 2 bases from V and 0 bases from J; junction bases left unmatched: 7. Germline CDR1 and CDR2: MGHRA and YSYEKL. For the CDR3, the DNA is TGCGCCAGCAGCCAAAGACTAGCCCGGAGCTCCTACAATGAGCAGTTCTTC. Translated: CASSQRLARSSYNEQFF.

The chain carries TRBV11-3 and TRBJ1-1, with a possible D match to TRBD1 (5 bases). The V gene's germline CDR1 is SGHNT and CDR2 YENEEA. V was cut by 5 bases and J by 3 bases, with 13 bases left in between. This CDR3 has 14 amino acids. The chain's CDR3 is CASSHDGRDTEAFF. DNA for the CDR3: TGTGCCAGCAGCCATGACGGCAGGGACACTGAAGCTTTCTTT.

CDR3 region: CATLQGYEGYTF. The DNA for the CDR3 is TGTGCCACTCTACAGGGGTATGAGGGCTACACCTTC. The chain employs TRBV6-5 and TRBJ1-2; 7 bases match TRBD1. CDR1 MNHEY and CDR2 SVGAGI come from the germline V gene. Germline trimming cut 10 bases from V and 8 bases from J; bases unmatched to any gene: 10. CDR3 length: 12 amino acids.

The V gene is TRBV28, the J gene TRBJ2-1; weak D call: TRBD1 (6 bases). The CDR3 runs to 19 residues. V was trimmed by 6 bases and J by 0 bases, leaving 24 bases between them. Germline V CDR1 and CDR2: MDHEN, SYDVKM. DNA of the CDR3: TGTGCCAGCAGCCCCCGCGGGCGGACAGTAAATAGCTCCTACAATGAGCAGTTCTTC. Protein: CASSPRGRTVNSSYNEQFF.

The rearrangement links TRBV5-1 to TRBJ1-4; a possible D gene is TRBD1 (5 bases). With 2 bases removed from V and 5 bases from J, the gap between germline ends came to 13 bases. From germline, CDR1 is SGHRS and CDR2 YFSETQ. The CDR3 loop spans 15 amino acids. The CDR3 sequence: CASSLSPRENEKLFF. The CDR3 DNA is TGCGCCAGCAGCTTATCTCCCAGGGAAAATGAAAAACTGTTTTTT. The full variable domain, rest sourced from reference TRBV5-1 and TRBJ1-4, is KAGVTQTPRYLIKTRGQQVTLSCSPISGHRSVSWYQQTPGQGLQFLFEYFSETQRNKGNFPGRFSGRQFSNSRSEMNVSTLELGDSALYLCASSLSPRENEKLFFGSGTQLSVL.

The chain carries TRBV11-2 and TRBJ2-3; 10 nucleotides line up with TRBD1. CDR3 length: 16 amino acids. Germline CDR1 and CDR2: SGHAT and FQNNGV. V dropped 6 bases and J dropped 5; count of bases not matched to a gene: 11. Here the CDR3 DNA reads TGTGCCAGCAGGCGACCTGGGACAGGGGTAAAAGATACGCAGTATTTT. Protein: CASRRPGTGVKDTQYF. Full variable domain (missing parts from reference TRBV11-2 and TRBJ2-3): EAGVAQSPRYKIIEKRQSVAFWCNPISGHATLYWYQQILGQGPKLLIQFQNNGVVDDSQLPKDRFSAERLKGVDSTLKIQPAKLEDSAVYLCASRRPGTGVKDTQYFGPGTRLTVL.

The V and J genes are TRBV27 and TRBJ2-1; tentatively, D is TRBD2 (6 bases). Germline CDR1 and CDR2: MNHEY and SMNVEV (reference sequence). The CDR3 is 13 amino acids. Trimming left V 2 bases short and J 9 bases short, with 11 bases between. CDR3 bases: TGTGCCAGCAGTTTAGGTTCCGGGAGTGAGCAGTTCTTC. Protein: CASSLGSGSEQFF.

The J gene is TRBJ1-1, the V gene TRBV19, with D uncertain. CDR1 and CDR2 from the germline V gene are LNHDA and SQIVND (reference sequence). CDR3 length: 11 residues. V was cut by 7 bases and J by 1 base, with 4 bases left in between. The CDR3 loop reads CASTGNTEAFF. DNA for the CDR3: TGTGCCAGTACGGGGAACACTGAAGCTTTCTTT.

This chain links TRBV10-2 with TRBJ2-1, with TRBD2 as a possible D gene (5 bases). The V gene's germline CDR1 is WSHSY and CDR2 SAAADI. CDR3 length equals 12 residues. Deletions cut 2 bases from V and 8 bases from J, with 7 bases between. CDR3: CASSELGDEQFF. CDR3 in DNA: TGCGCCAGCAGTGAGCTCGGGGATGAGCAGTTCTTC.

This rearrangement joins TRBV5-6 to TRBJ2-7; 8 bases agree with TRBD1. V trimming: 4 bases; J trimming: 4 bases; junction bases outside the gene matches: 7. This CDR3 has 14 residues. Germline V gene data show CDR1 as SGHDT and CDR2 as YYEEEE. The CDR3 nucleotides are TGTGCCAGCAGCGCCCGGACAGGGAGTTACGAGCAGTACTTC. Translated: CASSARTGSYEQYF. The full variable domain, in which reference TRBV5-6 and TRBJ2-7 provide the parts outside the CDR3, is DAGVTQSPTHLIKTRGQQVTLRCSPKSGHDTVSWYQQALGQGPQFIFQYYEEEERQRGNFPDRFSGHQFPNYSSELNVNALLLGDSALYLCASSARTGSYEQYFGPGTRLTVT.

The rearrangement joins TRBV4-2 to TRBJ1-1, with unresolved D. The CDR3 runs to 14 residues. V was shortened by 0 bases and J by 2 bases, with 7 bases between the two germline ends. Germline V gene lookup returns CDR1 LGHNA and CDR2 YNFKEQ. The CDR3 DNA follows: TGTGCCAGCAGCCAAGACAGGAAAAACACTGAAGCTTTCTTT. Residues: CASSQDRKNTEAFF.

The J gene is TRBJ1-5, the V gene TRBV28; 8 nucleotides line up with TRBD1. The CDR3 is 15 residues long. The germline V gene encodes CDR1 MDHEN and CDR2 SYDVKM. J lost 3 bases, V lost 7 bases, and 8 bases had no gene match. In DNA form, the CDR3 reads TGTGCCAGCACTGACACAGGGGGGGACAATCAGCCCCAGCATTTT. It specifies CASTDTGGDNQPQHF.